This entry lists 11 T cell receptor beta chains sequenced from one sample in a study of blood T cells in healthy people across ages. Using a J-beta primer mix together with a sample-barcoded 5' primer, a second PCR was run for about 6 to 12 cycles. TCRdb re-analysed the 5' RACE reads in MiXCR, keeping a single row per CDR3 protein. The table includes about 570,000 distinct CDR3 sequences, roughly 29% detected once. Sequencing input: blood. The source of these receptors is a woman in her sixties or seventies in good health.

Only a few counts were recorded for this clonotype. V and J are TRBV7-6 and TRBJ2-2; D may be TRBD2 (6 bases). CDR3 length equals 17 residues. Germline CDR1 and CDR2: SGHVS and FNYEAQ. The germline V and J ends were trimmed by 4 bases and 4 bases, with 19 bases remaining between them. CDR3 loop: CASSSYGGARVTGELFF. The CDR3 coding sequence is TGTGCCAGCAGCTCCTATGGCGGGGCCCGGGTCACCGGGGAGCTGTTTTTT.

The genes are TRBV29-1 and TRBJ1-2; 8 bases line up with TRBD1. This CDR3 comprises 13 residues. The germline gives CDR1 SQVTM, CDR2 ANQGSEA. Losses at the gene ends were 7 bases for V and 8 bases for J; bases not matched to a gene: 12. CDR3 protein: CSAVGQDTWGYTF. CDR3 nucleotide sequence: TGCAGCGCGGTGGGACAGGACACTTGGGGCTACACCTTC.

V and J are TRBV6-1 and TRBJ1-5; no reliable D call. Germline assignment: CDR1 MNHNS and CDR2 SASEGT. V shed 2 bases and J shed 9 bases, with 20 bases lying between them. This CDR3 contains 16 residues. The CDR3 is CASSELEGSKRRPQHF. CDR3 sequence (DNA): TGTGCCAGCAGTGAATTGGAGGGAAGCAAGAGGAGGCCCCAGCATTTT.

This sequence joins TRBV7-2 and TRBJ2-3; D assignment may be TRBD1 or TRBD2 (5 bases each). The V end was cut by 5 bases, the J end by 0 bases, with 12 bases between. Germline V gene lookup returns CDR1 SGHTA and CDR2 FQGNSA. CDR3 length: 15 amino acids. The CDR3 sequence: CASSSPGPSTDTQYF. The CDR3 bases are TGTGCCAGCAGCAGTCCGGGACCGAGCACAGATACGCAGTATTTT.

This clonotype was recorded a few times. This sequence joins TRBV4-3 and TRBJ1-2; 7 positions match TRBD1. The CDR3 spans 15 residues. J gave up 4 bases and V 4 bases, and 9 bases lay outside the gene matches. From germline, CDR1 is LGHNA and CDR2 YSLEER. In DNA form, the CDR3 reads TGCGCCAGCAGCCCGGGGAGCCCAGGGGGCTATGGCTACACCTTC. This sequence encodes CASSPGSPGGYGYTF.

This sequence joins TRBV12-3 or TRBV12-4 and TRBJ1-1, with D uncertain. The CDR3 is made up of 15 amino acids. Deletions cut 5 bases from V and 1 base from J, with 14 bases between. The CDR3 reads CASSPRGGQNTEAFF. CDR3 nucleotide sequence: TGTGCCAGCAGTCCCCGGGGAGGCCAGAACACTGAAGCTTTCTTT.

The CDR3 protein is CASRTPRVDNEQFF. As DNA, the CDR3 is TGTGCCAGCAGAACGCCCAGGGTGGACAATGAGCAGTTCTTC. The chain carries TRBV6-2 or TRBV6-3 and TRBJ2-1, with a possible D match to TRBD1 (5 bases). CDR3 length: 14 residues. The germline V gene has CDR1 MNHEY and CDR2 SVGEGT. V was shortened by 6 bases and J by 5 bases, with 14 bases between the two germline ends.

The rearrangement uses TRBV20-1 and TRBJ2-3, with a possible D match to TRBD2 (7 bases). The V and J ends lost 6 bases and 4 bases respectively, with 17 bases between them. Germline loops: CDR1 DFQATT, CDR2 SNEGSKA (reference sequence). The CDR3 contains 14 residues. CDR3: CSASLRGGADTQYF. In DNA form, the CDR3 reads TGCAGTGCCTCCCTGAGGGGGGGAGCAGATACGCAGTATTTT.

The sample holds many counts of this clonotype. The V call is TRBV7-9, the J call TRBJ2-1; TRBD2 matches at 9 bases. The length of the CDR3 is 16 residues. Germline V gene data show CDR1 as SEHNR and CDR2 as FQNEAQ (reference sequence). Trimming cost V 0 bases and J 2 bases; bases outside gene matches: 2. The CDR3 loop is CASSLALAGTYNEQFF. Written as DNA, the CDR3 is TGTGCCAGCAGCTTAGCCCTAGCGGGGACCTACAATGAGCAGTTCTTC.

This clonotype was observed at least ten times. The rearrangement joins TRBV20-1 to TRBJ2-3; 7 bases are shared with TRBD1. CDR1 is DFQATT, CDR2 SNEGSKA, per germline (reference sequence). Germline trimming cut 2 bases from V and 0 bases from J; bases unmatched to any gene: 5. The length of the CDR3 is 15 residues. The CDR3 here is CSARPGGSSTDTQYF. The CDR3 region has the DNA TGCAGTGCTAGACCAGGGGGATCAAGCACAGATACGCAGTATTTT.

This clonotype was seen only a few times. The V gene is TRBV18, the J gene TRBJ2-1; 9 bases are shared with TRBD1. V was clipped by 0 bases and J by 6 bases; unmatched bases: 3. Germline CDR1 is KGHSH and CDR2 is LQKENI. The CDR3 has 15 amino acids. The CDR3: CASSPPGQGGNEQFF. In nucleotides, the CDR3 is TGTGCCAGCTCACCACCGGGACAGGGTGGCAATGAGCAGTTCTTC.